These 11 T cell receptor beta chains were sequenced from one sample in a study of shared clonotypes between healthy human individuals. CD45RO-negative, CCR7-positively selected cells formed the naive CD8 fraction, excluding terminally differentiated effector memory CD45RA+ cells. Libraries were prepared by immunoSEQ multiplex PCR; TCRdb keeps only in-frame clonotypes and omits some of them. The repertoire includes about 590,000 clones, less than 97% of them detected once, and 0.09% to 0.13% sits in the top ten. Input material: naive CD8+ T cells sorted from blood. The receptors here all came from a woman in her 30s in good health.

The chain recombines TRBV6-5 with TRBJ1-3, with D hard to call. The ends were cut back, 0 bases at V and 4 bases at J, with 13 bases in the middle. In germline, CDR1 is MNHEY, CDR2 SVGAGI. The length of the CDR3 is 16 residues. The CDR3 sequence: CASSYSPEISGNTIYF. CDR3 sequence (DNA): TGTGCCAGCAGTTACTCTCCCGAGATAAGCGGAAACACCATATATTTT.

V is TRBV4-2 and J is TRBJ2-7, with D perhaps assigned TRBD1 or TRBD2 (5 bases each). The CDR3 contains 17 residues. Trimming took 5 bases from V and 0 from J, leaving 20 bases between them. Germline values: CDR1 LGHNA, CDR2 YNFKEQ. This chain's CDR3 is CASSLRAGTSGSYEQYF. The CDR3, as DNA: TGTGCCAGCAGCTTGCGCGCAGGGACGTCGGGCTCCTACGAGCAGTACTTC.

This clone was picked up one time. This sequence joins TRBV15 and TRBJ2-1; possibly TRBD1 for D (5 bases). Germline V lookup: CDR1 LNHNV, CDR2 YYDKDF (reference sequence). The CDR3 totals 14 residues. Trimming took off 3 bases at V and 11 bases at J, with 17 bases between the two ends. The CDR3 DNA is TGTGCCACCAGCAGTTTTCCCCGGACGGACAAGCAGTTCTTC. Translation: CATSSFPRTDKQFF.

The J gene is TRBJ2-7, the V gene TRBV7-8; D is possibly TRBD2 (5 bases). CDR1 is SGHVS, CDR2 FQNEAQ, per germline. The CDR3 is 15 residues long. The germline V and J ends were trimmed by 5 bases and 1 base, with 15 bases remaining between them. CDR3 DNA sequence: TGTGCCAGCAGCGCTTCGACTACCACTTCCTACGAGCAGTACTTC. Its translation: CASSASTTTSYEQYF.

The CDR3 reads CASSQDPAVQYF. CDR3 in DNA: TGCGCCAGCAGCCAGGACCCAGCCGTTCAGTACTTC. This rearrangement joins TRBV4-1 to TRBJ2-4; D gene uncertain. CDR1 and CDR2 from the germline V gene are MGHRA and YSYEKL. With 3 bases removed from V and 11 bases from J, the gap between germline ends came to 11 bases. CDR3 length equals 12 residues.

The chain has TRBV11-2 and TRBJ2-7, with 9 bases identical to TRBD2. CDR3 length equals 15 residues. Unmatched junction bases numbered 6, after V lost 4 bases and J lost 2 bases. CDR1 is SGHAT and CDR2 is FQNNGV in the germline V gene. The CDR3 DNA sequence: TGTGCCAGCAGCTCTTCGACTAGCGGCACCTACGAGCAGTACTTC. Its protein product is CASSSSTSGTYEQYF.

This chain connects TRBV6-1 to TRBJ1-2; perhaps TRBD1 as D (6 bases). The CDR3 loop spans 15 amino acids. The V end was cut by 6 bases, the J end by 0 bases, with 14 bases between. Germline CDR1 is MNHNS and CDR2 is SASEGT. CDR3 in amino acids: CASRKRQAANYGYTF. The CDR3 bases are TGTGCCAGCAGGAAGAGACAGGCAGCTAACTATGGCTACACCTTC.

This sequence joins TRBV21-1 and TRBJ2-3; the table's D call, TRBD1, has no DNA check behind it. TRBV21-1 is noted as a pseudogene. The CDR3 sequence is 18 residues long. CDR3 sequence: CASSKGYAGQGSTDTQYF. In DNA, the CDR3 is TGTGCCAGCAGCAAAGGTTATGCGGGACAGGGTTCCACAGATACGCAGTATTTT.

This clone was recorded only once. V gene TRBV13 combines with J gene TRBJ2-7, with 10 positions matching TRBD2. Germline V gene sequence: CDR1 PRHDT, CDR2 FYEKMQ (reference sequence). This CDR3 contains 15 residues. Unmatched junction bases numbered 7, after V lost 3 bases and J lost 5 bases. CDR3 bases: TGTGCCAGCAGCTTTACACTAGCGGGAAAAAACGAGCAGTACTTC. Protein: CASSFTLAGKNEQYF.

CDR3 DNA sequence: TGTGCCAGTAGTATGTTTTTGAGCGGGAGGCGGGCCTACGAGCAGTACTTC. Residues: CASSMFLSGRRAYEQYF. The chain is built from TRBV19 and TRBJ2-7, with 9 bases matching TRBD2. Germline lookup yields CDR1 LNHDA and CDR2 SQIVND (reference sequence). V shed 3 bases and J 2 bases; nucleotides not matched to a gene: 11. The length of the CDR3 is 17 residues.

Worth noting for this clone: Other DNA sequences in the same sample also yield this CDR3. The chain couples TRBV19 to TRBJ1-2; D is undetermined. The CDR3 runs 11 residues. From germline, CDR1 is LNHDA and CDR2 SQIVND (reference sequence). V gave up 6 bases and J gave up 5 bases, with 7 bases separating them. The CDR3 sequence: CASRIGYGYTF. The CDR3 nucleotides read TGTGCCAGTAGGATCGGTTATGGCTACACCTTC.